The 30 T cell receptor beta chains given below trace back to one sample, sequenced in a study of T cell responses to AZD1222 COVID-19 vaccine. Method: immunoSEQ multiplex PCR; TCRdb's copy keeps in-frame clones and lacks some. This table has 72,000 or so clones, 85% appearing once. Sample: peripheral blood, taken on day 0 of AZD1222 vaccination. The origin of the receptors is an adult in good health.

The genes are TRBV5-1 and TRBJ1-2; D possibly corresponds to TRBD1 (5 bases). The germline V and J ends were trimmed by 2 bases and 6 bases, with 8 bases remaining between them. Looked up from germline, CDR1 is SGHRS and CDR2 is YFSETQ. The CDR3 spans 12 residues. CDR3 bases: TGCGCCAGCAGCTTTCAGGGTGATGGCTACACCTTC. Its protein is CASSFQGDGYTF. Full variable domain (missing parts from reference TRBV5-1 and TRBJ1-2): KAGVTQTPRYLIKTRGQQVTLSCSPISGHRSVSWYQQTPGQGLQFLFEYFSETQRNKGNFPGRFSGRQFSNSRSEMNVSTLELGDSALYLCASSFQGDGYTFGSGTRLTVV.

The chain employs TRBV6-5 and TRBJ1-2, with 8 positions matching TRBD1. The CDR3 runs 15 residues. Losses at the gene ends were 10 bases for V and 5 bases for J; bases not matched to a gene: 15. Germline V lookup: CDR1 MNHEY, CDR2 SVGAGI. CDR3 coding DNA: TGTGCCACCCAGAGGGAGGGACAGGCGAGGTATGGCTACACCTTC. It is translated as CATQREGQARYGYTF.

The gene calls are TRBV12-3 or TRBV12-4 and TRBJ1-5, with D hard to call. The CDR3 is 13 residues long. Between the trimmed V and J ends, which lost 3 bases and 3 bases, there was a span of 6 bases. CDR3 protein: CASSFSPNQPQHF. The CDR3 nucleotides are TGTGCCAGCAGTTTTTCCCCCAATCAGCCCCAGCATTTT.

V is TRBV18 and J is TRBJ1-1; a possible D gene is TRBD1 (5 bases). V dropped 2 bases and J dropped 0 bases, with 16 bases sitting between them. Germline assignment: CDR1 KGHSH and CDR2 LQKENI. There are 17 residues in the CDR3. CDR3 amino acids: CASSPDSTDKMNTEAFF. The CDR3 coding sequence is TGTGCCAGCTCACCAGATTCAACGGACAAGATGAACACTGAAGCTTTCTTT.

The chain employs TRBV19 and TRBJ1-2; TRBD1 matches at 7 bases. Looked up from germline, CDR1 is LNHDA and CDR2 is SQIVND (reference sequence). The V and J ends lost 6 bases and 2 bases, in that order; junction bases with no gene match: 9. This CDR3 has 15 amino acids. The CDR3 loop reads CASSPQTGPNYGYTF. CDR3 in DNA: TGTGCCAGTAGCCCCCAGACAGGGCCCAACTATGGCTACACCTTC.

This clone is termed medium-sized (0.01 to 0.1%). Other DNA sequences from this sample encode an identical CDR3 as well. The rearrangement uses TRBV29-1 and TRBJ1-4; the D is unclear. Germline V gives CDR1 SQVTM, CDR2 ANQGSEA. Trimming left V 4 bases short and J 1 base short, with 7 bases between. This CDR3 comprises 13 residues. The CDR3 sequence: CSVVGGTNEKLFF. DNA of the CDR3: TGCAGCGTTGTTGGAGGAACTAATGAAAAACTGTTTTTT.

This chain uses TRBV11-1 with TRBJ2-7; D is uncertain. V dropped 5 bases and J dropped 2 bases, with 16 bases sitting between them. This CDR3 contains 15 residues. Per the germline V gene, CDR1 is SGHAT and CDR2 is FQDESV (reference sequence). CDR3 sequence reads: CASSTPRRTPYEQYF. The CDR3 DNA reads TGTGCCAGCAGCACCCCTCGCAGGACCCCCTACGAGCAGTACTTC.

The chain combines TRBV10-3 with TRBJ1-2; D is perhaps TRBD1 (5 bases). V lost 6 bases and J 3 bases, leaving 11 bases between the germline ends. The CDR3 is made up of 13 amino acids. Germline V gene lookup returns CDR1 ENHRY and CDR2 SYGVKD. For the CDR3, the DNA is TGTGCCATCAGGTCAGGGAGGGACTATGGCTACACCTTC. Translating gives CAIRSGRDYGYTF.

This sequence joins TRBV15 and TRBJ2-3; 8 bases are a match to TRBD1. CDR1 is LNHNV and CDR2 is YYDKDF in the germline V gene (reference sequence). With 5 bases clipped from V and 3 bases from J, the junction kept 7 bases outside the gene matches. This CDR3 has 15 amino acids. The CDR3 loop reads CATSRTTGGTDTQYF. CDR3 in DNA: TGTGCCACCAGCCGAACTACAGGGGGAACAGATACGCAGTATTTT.

The chain joins TRBV5-5 to TRBJ2-5; D is ambiguous. The CDR3 sequence is 14 residues long. Between the trimmed V and J ends, which lost 4 bases and 5 bases, there was a span of 15 bases. CDR1 SGHKS and CDR2 YYEKEE come from the germline V gene (reference sequence). As DNA, the CDR3 is TGTGCCAGCAGCCACCGTTTTGGGGTCGAGACCCAGTACTTC. Residues: CASSHRFGVETQYF.

The chain recombines TRBV3-1 (or the pseudogene TRBV3-2) with TRBJ1-6; possible D gene TRBD1, 6 bases. Germline CDR1 and CDR2: LGHDT and YNNKEL (reference sequence). The germline V and J ends were trimmed by 5 bases and 8 bases, with 7 bases remaining between them. The CDR3 loop spans 12 amino acids. The CDR3 bases are TGTGCCAGCAGCGAGGGGGATTCACCCCTCCACTTT. Its protein product is CASSEGDSPLHF.

V gene TRBV19 combines with J gene TRBJ2-1; D is uncertain. The CDR3 consists of 15 residues. Trimming removed 3 bases from V and 6 bases from J, with 15 bases in between. The germline CDR1 and CDR2 sequences are LNHDA and SQIVND (reference sequence). CDR3 loop: CASSIIPRVGNEQFF. In nucleotides, the CDR3 is TGTGCCAGTAGTATTATCCCCCGGGTTGGCAATGAGCAGTTCTTC.

This clone was seen repeatedly, ten times or more. The chain joins TRBV7-9 to TRBJ2-3; unclear D gene. This CDR3 contains 12 residues. The V and J ends lost 3 bases and 3 bases respectively, with 4 bases between them. Germline V CDR1 and CDR2: SEHNR, FQNEAQ (reference sequence). The CDR3 coding sequence is TGTGCCAGCAGCTTTTCTACAGATACGCAGTATTTT. This codes for CASSFSTDTQYF.

This clone has just one count. This chain joins TRBV15 and TRBJ1-1; D gene ambiguous. Trimming pared 0 bases from V and 1 base from J, leaving 9 bases between. The CDR3 has 15 residues. In germline, CDR1 is LNHNV, CDR2 YYDKDF (reference sequence). In DNA, the CDR3 is TGTGCCACCAGCAGAGATAACCTTGGGAACACTGAAGCTTTCTTT. As protein: CATSRDNLGNTEAFF.

The J gene is TRBJ1-5, the V gene TRBV2; D perhaps matches TRBD1 (6 bases). With 7 bases removed from V and 7 bases from J, the gap between germline ends came to 17 bases. In germline, CDR1 is SNHLY, CDR2 FYNNEI. CDR3 length: 14 residues. The CDR3 sequence: CASNTQGIGQPQHF. CDR3 nucleotides: TGTGCCAGCAATACACAGGGAATTGGACAGCCCCAGCATTTT.

The chain links TRBV7-9 to TRBJ1-4, with 8 bases that match TRBD1. Germline CDR1 SEHNR, CDR2 FQNEAQ (reference sequence). This CDR3 comprises 12 residues. Losses at the gene ends were 7 bases for V and 10 bases for J; bases not matched to a gene: 5. The CDR3 region has the DNA TGTGCCAGCACGAACACAGGGGGAAAACTGTTTTTT. As protein: CASTNTGGKLFF.

This rearrangement joins TRBV14 to TRBJ2-3; D perhaps matches TRBD2 (5 bases). The CDR3 has 16 amino acids. CDR1 and CDR2 (germline): SGHDN, FVKESK. V dropped 4 bases and J dropped 3 bases, with 17 bases sitting between them. CDR3: CASSPFLGRGTDTQYF. DNA of the CDR3: TGTGCCAGCAGCCCATTCTTGGGTAGAGGGACAGATACGCAGTATTTT.

J is TRBJ2-5 and V is TRBV5-4, with 8 nucleotides matching TRBD2. Germline CDR1 is SGHNT and CDR2 is YYREEE (reference sequence). Trimming at V came to 4 bases and at J to 5 bases, leaving 10 bases not matched to a gene. The CDR3 has 15 amino acids. The CDR3 DNA reads as TGTGCCAGCAGCCGTCCATCTAGCGGGCGCGAGACCCAGTACTTC. Translating gives CASSRPSSGRETQYF.

This sequence joins TRBV5-4 and TRBJ2-7; 8 nucleotides agree with TRBD1. Looked up from germline, CDR1 is SGHNT and CDR2 is YYREEE (reference sequence). The junction had 11 bases not matched to a gene; V was cut back by 0 bases and J by 6 bases. The CDR3 has 16 amino acids. CDR3 in DNA: TGTGCCAGCAGCTTGGGGGGAGGACAGGGTGGTTCCGAGCAGTACTTC. Its translation: CASSLGGGQGGSEQYF.

The CDR3 region has the DNA TGTGCCAGCAGCATGACCGGGGCTCCCTACGAGCAGTACTTC. Translation: CASSMTGAPYEQYF. The chain joins TRBV7-8 to TRBJ2-7; D tentatively reads TRBD1 or TRBD2 (5 bases each). The CDR3 sequence is 14 residues long. Trimming took 5 bases from V and 2 from J, leaving 13 bases between them. CDR1 is SGHVS, CDR2 FQNEAQ, per germline.

This chain links TRBV2 with TRBJ2-3; no definite D call. The V gene lost 0 bases and the J gene lost 7 bases, with 2 bases spanning the gap. CDR3 length: 11 amino acids. CDR1 SNHLY and CDR2 FYNNEI come from the germline V gene. This CDR3 reads CASSEAYTQYF. The CDR3 DNA follows: TGTGCCAGCAGTGAAGCCTATACGCAGTATTTT.

V and J are TRBV3-1 (or the pseudogene TRBV3-2) and TRBJ2-3, with 7 bases that match TRBD2. V trimming: 0 bases; J trimming: 1 base; junction bases outside the gene matches: 4. Germline V gene lookup returns CDR1 LGHDT and CDR2 YNNKEL (reference sequence). The CDR3 spans 16 residues. The CDR3 loop is CASSQDGSGGTDTQYF. For the CDR3, the DNA is TGTGCCAGCAGCCAAGACGGGAGCGGGGGCACAGATACGCAGTATTTT.

The rearrangement joins TRBV6-6 to TRBJ2-7; no firm D call. The CDR3 has 16 amino acids. The germline V gene encodes CDR1 MNHNY and CDR2 SVGAGI (reference sequence). V dropped 5 bases and J dropped 3 bases, with 20 bases sitting between them. The CDR3 nucleotides are TGTGCCAGCAGTCGAAACGGCCCAGGTCCCCTCTACGAGCAGTACTTC. The encoded protein is CASSRNGPGPLYEQYF.

V usage is TRBV12-3 or TRBV12-4 and J usage is TRBJ2-7; D possibly corresponds to TRBD1 (5 bases). This CDR3 is built from 12 residues. The V and J ends lost 3 bases and 3 bases respectively, with 6 bases between them. The CDR3: CASSFQGYEQYF. CDR3 nucleotides: TGTGCCAGCAGTTTTCAGGGCTACGAGCAGTACTTC.

The chain joins TRBV7-9 to TRBJ2-2; 10 bases map to TRBD2. Germline assignment: CDR1 SEHNR and CDR2 FQNEAQ (reference sequence). The CDR3 consists of 19 residues. With 5 bases clipped from V and 6 bases from J, the junction kept 18 bases outside the gene matches. CDR3 DNA: TGTGCCAGCAGCGCCGCTTGGGCGGGGGCTAGCGGGAGCGCCGGGGAGCTGTTTTTT. Translated: CASSAAWAGASGSAGELFF. Complete variable domain (other parts from reference TRBV7-9 and TRBJ2-2): DTGVSQNPRHKITKRGQNVTFRCDPISEHNRLYWYRQTLGQGPEFLTYFQNEAQLEKSRLLSDRFSAERPKGSFSTLEIQRTEQGDSAMYLCASSAAWAGASGSAGELFFGEGSRLTVL.

V is TRBV4-2 and J is TRBJ2-7, with D uncertain. CDR3 length: 14 residues. Germline-derived CDR1 and CDR2 are LGHNA and YNFKEQ. V gave up 0 bases and J gave up 2 bases, with 8 bases separating them. CDR3 DNA sequence: TGTGCCAGCAGCCAAGACCCAGGAGCCTACGAGCAGTACTTC. Translation: CASSQDPGAYEQYF.

The V call is TRBV5-4, the J call TRBJ2-7; 12 bases are a match to TRBD2. Germline CDR1 and CDR2: SGHNT and YYREEE (reference sequence). There are 16 residues in the CDR3. V gave up 4 bases and J gave up 0 bases; unmatched junction bases: 5. CDR3 DNA: TGTGCCAGCAGCCCGGAACTAGCGGGAGGCTCCTACGAGCAGTACTTC. Amino acid sequence: CASSPELAGGSYEQYF.

This chain links TRBV19 with TRBJ2-1; 10 bases are shared with TRBD2. This CDR3 spans 17 amino acids. The J segment lost 2 bases and the V segment lost 5 bases, leaving 9 bases of the junction unmatched. Germline CDR1 is LNHDA and CDR2 is SQIVND (reference sequence). CDR3 protein: CASSPTTGTSAYNEQFF. CDR3 nucleotides: TGTGCCAGTAGTCCTACCACCGGGACTAGCGCCTACAATGAGCAGTTCTTC. Supplemented by reference TRBV19 and TRBJ2-1, the full variable domain reads DGGITQSPKYLFRKEGQNVTLSCEQNLNHDAMYWYRQDPGQGLRLIYYSQIVNDFQKGDIAEGYSVSREKKESFPLTVTSAQKNPTAFYLCASSPTTGTSAYNEQFFGPGTRLTVL.

The J gene is TRBJ2-3, the V gene TRBV27; maybe TRBD2 (5 bases). This CDR3 is 13 amino acids long. The V gene lost 6 bases and the J gene lost 1 base, with 8 bases spanning the gap. Germline-derived CDR1 and CDR2 are MNHEY and SMNVEV (reference sequence). CDR3 bases: TGTGCCAGCAGCGGGATGGGCACAGATACGCAGTATTTT. It specifies CASSGMGTDTQYF.

This clone appeared once. CDR3 in amino acids: CASSLGGLGRGRAEAFF. CDR3 bases: TGTGCCAGCAGTTTAGGCGGCCTGGGCAGGGGGCGAGCTGAAGCTTTCTTT. This sequence joins TRBV27 and TRBJ1-1, with 8 bases identical to TRBD1. Germline CDR1 MNHEY, CDR2 SMNVEV (reference sequence). Trimming removed 2 bases from V and 6 bases from J; junction bases left unmatched: 14. The CDR3 has 17 amino acids.